This record concerns one T cell receptor (beta chain) sequence. Its specificity is unknown. Library preparation (for TCRbeta) was performed with unique molecular identifiers. MiXCR, run by TCRdb on the PCR reads, gives a single entry per CDR3 protein. The sample lists a few hundred thousand distinct CDR3 sequences, 25% to 30% occurring once. This CDR3 has 16 residues. Germline V lookup: CDR1 SGDLS, CDR2 YYNGEE. The trim removed 0 bases at V and 4 bases at J, leaving 6 bases unmatched. These data are taken from a study of T-cell reconstitution after alpha-beta-depleted transplantation in children. Overall study results and limits: T cells produced anew were the main source of T-cell counts and diversity one year after transplant.

The V gene is TRBV9, the J gene TRBJ2-5, with 10 bases that match TRBD2. The sequenced sample was PBMCs, obtained before TCRalphabeta/CD19-depleted stem cell transplant. The sequence came from a boy under two years old with Wiskott-Aldrich syndrome, due to receive a stem cell transplant. The CDR3 DNA reads TGTGCCAGCAGCGTAGCCCAGCGGGAGGGCCGAGAGACCCAGTACTTC. It is translated as CASSVAQREGRETQYF.